One sample yielded the 13 T cell receptor beta chains listed below, sequenced in a study of spatial heterogeneity in lung cancer. Using its own MiXCR run on the 5' RACE reads, TCRdb lists one record per CDR3 protein. Of more than 75,000 distinct CDR3 sequences in the sample, approximately 20% were seen once. The time point here: blood at routine non-recurrence follow-up after resection. The sequencing used PBMCs, collected at follow-up. The receptors come from a male donor with early-stage non-small cell lung cancer.

This clonotype was counted once. This rearrangement joins TRBV29-1 to TRBJ2-1; the match to TRBD2 covers 10 bases. Germline V gene data show CDR1 as SQVTM and CDR2 as ANQGSEA. Trimming took 3 bases from V and 0 from J; bases not matched to a gene: 2. There are 15 residues in the CDR3. Here the CDR3 reads CSVDRTSGSYNEQFF. The CDR3 DNA reads as TGCAGCGTTGATCGGACTAGCGGCTCCTACAATGAGCAGTTCTTC.

This clonotype was recorded many times. The V gene is TRBV4-3, the J gene TRBJ1-2, with a possible D match to TRBD1 (6 bases). V was trimmed by 3 bases and J by 7 bases, leaving 9 bases between them. The CDR3 sequence is 12 residues long. CDR1 and CDR2 from the germline V gene are LGHNA and YSLEER. The CDR3: CASSQVRGGYTF. The CDR3 coding sequence is TGCGCCAGCAGCCAGGTCAGGGGTGGCTACACCTTC.

The CDR3 region is CAWTGWTEAFF. The CDR3 region has the DNA TGTGCCTGGACAGGGTGGACTGAAGCTTTCTTT. The chain links TRBV30 to TRBJ1-1; D possibly corresponds to TRBD1 (5 bases). V dropped 4 bases and J dropped 5 bases, with 8 bases sitting between them. The CDR3 runs to 11 residues. The germline V gene encodes CDR1 GTSNPN and CDR2 SVGIG (reference sequence).

The rearrangement links TRBV24-1 to TRBJ1-2; no clear D. Germline V CDR1 and CDR2: KGHDR, SFDVKD. V lost 4 bases, J lost 3 bases, and 8 bases lay in between. CDR3 length: 13 residues. DNA for the CDR3: TGTGCCACCAGTGAGACCGGTCACTATGGCTACACCTTC. The encoded protein is CATSETGHYGYTF.

This clonotype has at least ten counts. Written as DNA, the CDR3 is TGTGCCAGCAGCCAAGACAGGGGGCGAGAGACCCAGTACTTC. Translated: CASSQDRGRETQYF. This chain links TRBV3-1 with TRBJ2-5, with TRBD1 matching 8 bases. CDR3 length equals 14 residues. The germline gives CDR1 LGHDT, CDR2 YNNKEL (reference sequence). The junction had 1 base not matched to a gene; V was cut back by 0 bases and J by 4 bases.

This clonotype appeared a few times. The chain recombines TRBV4-1 with TRBJ2-1; no clear D. Germline V gene lookup returns CDR1 MGHRA and CDR2 YSYEKL. V was trimmed by 3 bases and J by 0 bases, leaving 12 bases between them. The CDR3 consists of 16 residues. CDR3 bases: TGCGCCAGCAGCCACCCTCAGAGGAGCTCCTACAATGAGCAGTTCTTC. Translation gives CASSHPQRSSYNEQFF.

The genes are TRBV24-1 and TRBJ2-2, with 9 bases aligning to TRBD1. V lost 4 bases to trimming and J lost 7 bases; unmatched junction nucleotides: 6. The germline CDR1 and CDR2 sequences are KGHDR and SFDVKD. There are 15 residues in the CDR3. As DNA, the CDR3 is TGTGCCACCAGTGACCGGACAGGGGTTAACGGGGAGCTGTTTTTT. This translates into CATSDRTGVNGELFF.

This clonotype was observed a few times. The CDR3 sequence: CASSSSGRDTGELFF. In nucleotides, the CDR3 is TGTGCCAGCAGTTCCAGCGGGAGAGACACCGGGGAGCTGTTTTTT. The chain recombines TRBV6-2 or TRBV6-3 with TRBJ2-2; 8 bases are a match to TRBD2. Germline-derived CDR1 and CDR2 are MNHEY and SVGEGT. Unmatched junction bases numbered 4, after V lost 4 bases and J lost 3 bases. The CDR3 is made up of 15 amino acids.

This clonotype has a handful of counts. The V call is TRBV6-5, the J call TRBJ1-1; 11 nucleotides line up with TRBD1. The CDR3 has 14 residues. Germline V gives CDR1 MNHEY, CDR2 SVGAGI. The ends lost 6 bases at V and 3 bases at J; junction bases unmatched: 3. CDR3 DNA sequence: TGTGCCAGCAGCCAGGACAGGGGGCACACTGAAGCTTTCTTT. Translated: CASSQDRGHTEAFF.

This clonotype was found a few times. The gene calls are TRBV10-3 and TRBJ2-7; the D is unclear. Germline CDR1 ENHRY, CDR2 SYGVKD. With 2 bases removed from V and 4 bases from J, the gap between germline ends came to 3 bases. This CDR3 is built from 11 residues. CDR3 residues: CAISEGYEQYV. DNA for the CDR3: TGTGCCATCAGTGAGGGGTACGAGCAGTACGTC.

In its sample, this clonotype was seen a few times. The gene calls are TRBV4-3 and TRBJ1-1; D ambiguous. Germline CDR1 and CDR2: LGHNA and YSLEER. Trimming removed 0 bases from V and 5 bases from J, with 7 bases in between. The CDR3 is made up of 13 amino acids. CDR3 nucleotide sequence: TGCGCCAGCAGCCAAGATAGAGAAACTGAAGCTTTCTTT. It specifies CASSQDRETEAFF.

This clonotype was recorded a few times. The chain has TRBV20-1 and TRBJ1-5; tentative D call: TRBD1 (5 bases). Germline values: CDR1 DFQATT, CDR2 SNEGSKA (reference sequence). Trimming stripped 0 bases from V and 0 bases from J, with 9 bases between. There are 15 residues in the CDR3. CDR3 in amino acids: CSARDAGLSNQPQHF. CDR3 coding DNA: TGCAGTGCTAGAGATGCGGGGCTTAGCAATCAGCCCCAGCATTTT.

J is TRBJ2-1 and V is TRBV6-5; perhaps TRBD1 as D (5 bases). CDR1 and CDR2 from the germline V gene are MNHEY and SVGAGI. Between the trimmed V and J ends, which lost 6 bases and 0 bases, there was a span of 12 bases. The CDR3 has 15 residues. The CDR3 DNA sequence: TGTGCCAGCAGGCAGACAGTCAACTCCTACAATGAGCAGTTCTTC. This translates into CASRQTVNSYNEQFF.